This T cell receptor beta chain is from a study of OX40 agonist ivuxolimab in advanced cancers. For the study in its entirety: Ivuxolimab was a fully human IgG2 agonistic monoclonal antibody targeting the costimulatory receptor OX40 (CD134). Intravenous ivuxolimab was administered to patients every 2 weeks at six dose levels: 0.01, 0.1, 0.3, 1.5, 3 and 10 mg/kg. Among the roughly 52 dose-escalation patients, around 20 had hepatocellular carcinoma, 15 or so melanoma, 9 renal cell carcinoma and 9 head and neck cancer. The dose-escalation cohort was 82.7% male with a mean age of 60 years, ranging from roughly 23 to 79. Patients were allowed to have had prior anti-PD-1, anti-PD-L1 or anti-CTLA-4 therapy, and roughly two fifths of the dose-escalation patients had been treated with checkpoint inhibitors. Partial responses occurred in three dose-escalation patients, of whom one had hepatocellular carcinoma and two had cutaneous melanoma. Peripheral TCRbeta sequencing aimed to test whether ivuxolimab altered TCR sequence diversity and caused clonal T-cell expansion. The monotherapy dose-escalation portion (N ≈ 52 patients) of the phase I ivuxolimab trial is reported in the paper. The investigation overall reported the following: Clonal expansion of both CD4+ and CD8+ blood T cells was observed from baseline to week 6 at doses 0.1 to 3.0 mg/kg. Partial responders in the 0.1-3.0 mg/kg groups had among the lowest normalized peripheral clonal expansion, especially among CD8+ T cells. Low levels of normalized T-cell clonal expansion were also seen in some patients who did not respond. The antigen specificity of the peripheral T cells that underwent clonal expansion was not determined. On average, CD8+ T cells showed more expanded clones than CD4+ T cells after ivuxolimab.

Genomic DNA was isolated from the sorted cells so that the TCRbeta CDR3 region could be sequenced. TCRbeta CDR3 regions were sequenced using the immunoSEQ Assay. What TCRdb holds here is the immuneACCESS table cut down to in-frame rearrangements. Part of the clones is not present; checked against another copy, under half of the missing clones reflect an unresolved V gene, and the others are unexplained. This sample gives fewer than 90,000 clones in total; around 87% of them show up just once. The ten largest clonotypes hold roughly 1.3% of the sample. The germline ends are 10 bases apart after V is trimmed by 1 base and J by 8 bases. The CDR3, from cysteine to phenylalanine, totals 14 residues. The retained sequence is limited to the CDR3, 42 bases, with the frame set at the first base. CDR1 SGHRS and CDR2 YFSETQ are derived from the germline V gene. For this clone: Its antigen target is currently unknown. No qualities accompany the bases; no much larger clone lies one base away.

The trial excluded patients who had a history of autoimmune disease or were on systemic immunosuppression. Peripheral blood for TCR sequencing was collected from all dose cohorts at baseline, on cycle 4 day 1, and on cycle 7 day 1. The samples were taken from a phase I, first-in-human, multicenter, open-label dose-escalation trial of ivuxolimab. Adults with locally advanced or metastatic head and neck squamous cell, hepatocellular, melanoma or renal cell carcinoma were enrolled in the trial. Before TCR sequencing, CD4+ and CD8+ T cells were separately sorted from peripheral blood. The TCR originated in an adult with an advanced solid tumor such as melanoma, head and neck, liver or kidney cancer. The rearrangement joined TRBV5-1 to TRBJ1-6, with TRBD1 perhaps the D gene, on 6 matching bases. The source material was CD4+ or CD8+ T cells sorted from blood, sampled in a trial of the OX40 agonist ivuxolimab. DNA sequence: TGCGCCAGCAGCTTGACAGGGTCTGATTCACCCCTCCACTTT. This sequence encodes CASSLTGSDSPLHF.